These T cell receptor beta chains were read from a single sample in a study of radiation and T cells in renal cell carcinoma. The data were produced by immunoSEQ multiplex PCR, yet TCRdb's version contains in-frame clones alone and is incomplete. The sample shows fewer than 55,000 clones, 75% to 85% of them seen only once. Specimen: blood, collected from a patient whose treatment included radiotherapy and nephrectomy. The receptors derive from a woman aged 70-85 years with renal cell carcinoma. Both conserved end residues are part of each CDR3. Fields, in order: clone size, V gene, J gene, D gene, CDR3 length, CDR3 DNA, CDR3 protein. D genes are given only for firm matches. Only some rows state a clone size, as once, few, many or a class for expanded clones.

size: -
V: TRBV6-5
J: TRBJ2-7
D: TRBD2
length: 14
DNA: TGTGCCAGCAGGGGGCTAGCGGGAGTCTACGAGCAGTACTTC
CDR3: CASRGLAGVYEQYF

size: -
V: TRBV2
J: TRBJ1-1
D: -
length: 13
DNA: TGTGCCATCGACTGGGGCCTGAACACTGAAGCTTTCTTT
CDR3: CAIDWGLNTEAFF

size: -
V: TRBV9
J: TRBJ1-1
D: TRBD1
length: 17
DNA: TGTGCCAGCAGCCCGGGGCAGGGGGGAAAGTTCGGACCTGAAGCTTTCTTT
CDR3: CASSPGQGGKFGPEAFF

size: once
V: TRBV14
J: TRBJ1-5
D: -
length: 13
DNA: TGTGCCAGCAGCCAAAGTAACAATCAGCCCCAGCATTTT
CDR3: CASSQSNNQPQHF

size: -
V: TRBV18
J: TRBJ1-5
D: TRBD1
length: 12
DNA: TGTGCCAGCTCTACCGACAGGGGCCCCCAGCATTTT
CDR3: CASSTDRGPQHF

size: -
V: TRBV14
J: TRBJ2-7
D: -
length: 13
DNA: TGTGCCAGCAGCCAAGCACAGGGTTACGAGCAGTACTTC
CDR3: CASSQAQGYEQYF

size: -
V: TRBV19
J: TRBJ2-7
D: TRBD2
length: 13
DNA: TGTGCCAGCGCTAGCGGGCGCTCCTACGAGCAGTACTTC
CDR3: CASASGRSYEQYF

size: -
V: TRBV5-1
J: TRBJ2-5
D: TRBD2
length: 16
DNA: TGCGCCAGCAGCTTGGGGGCGGGAGGCCATCAAGAGACCCAGTACTTC
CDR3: CASSLGAGGHQETQYF

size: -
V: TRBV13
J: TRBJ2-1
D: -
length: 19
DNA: TGTGCCAGCAGCTTAGTGTCTAGTTGGGGCAGGACATCCTACAATGAGCAGTTCTTC
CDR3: CASSLVSSWGRTSYNEQFF

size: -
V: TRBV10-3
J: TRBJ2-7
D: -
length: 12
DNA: TGTGCCATCAGTGAGAACTCCTACGAGCAGTACTTC
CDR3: CAISENSYEQYF

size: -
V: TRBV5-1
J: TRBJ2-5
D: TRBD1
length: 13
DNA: TGCGCCAGCAGCCCGGGACAGAAAGAGACCCAGTACTTC
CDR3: CASSPGQKETQYF

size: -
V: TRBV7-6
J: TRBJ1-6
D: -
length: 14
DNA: TGTGCCAGCAGCCCCTCAAGGGGAAATTCACCCCTCCACTTT
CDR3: CASSPSRGNSPLHF

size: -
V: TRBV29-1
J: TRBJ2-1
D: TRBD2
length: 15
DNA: TGCAGCGTTCCCATAGCGGGGGGGAACTACAATGAGCAGTTCTTC
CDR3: CSVPIAGGNYNEQFF

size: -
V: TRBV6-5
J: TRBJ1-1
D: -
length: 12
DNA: TGTGCCAGTCTGGGGCGTTACACTGAAGCTTTCTTT
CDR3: CASLGRYTEAFF

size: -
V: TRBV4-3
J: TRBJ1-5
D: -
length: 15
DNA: TGCGCCAGCAGCCAAGATCGAGGGCTGGGGGAACCCCAGCATTTT
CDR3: CASSQDRGLGEPQHF

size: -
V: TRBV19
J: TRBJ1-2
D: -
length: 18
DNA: TGTGCCAGTAGTATAGATGGCGGACAGAGACCCTATAACTATGGCTACACCTTC
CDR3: CASSIDGGQRPYNYGYTF

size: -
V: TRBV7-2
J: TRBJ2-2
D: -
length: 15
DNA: TGTGCCAGCAGCTTAGTGGCCGGAAGGGACGGGGAGCTGTTTTTT
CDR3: CASSLVAGRDGELFF

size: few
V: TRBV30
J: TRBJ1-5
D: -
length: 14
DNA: TGTGCCTGGAGTGTACCTGGGGGTGTGCGGCCCCAGCATTTT
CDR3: CAWSVPGGVRPQHF

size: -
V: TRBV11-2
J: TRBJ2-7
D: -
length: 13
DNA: TGTGCCAGCAGCTTAGACAGTTCCTACGAGCAGTACTTC
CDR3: CASSLDSSYEQYF

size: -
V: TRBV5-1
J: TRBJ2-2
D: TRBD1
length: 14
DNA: TGCGCCAGCAGCGGGACAGGGGAGACCGGGGAGCTGTTTTTT
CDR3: CASSGTGETGELFF

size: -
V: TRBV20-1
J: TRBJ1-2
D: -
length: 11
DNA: TGCAGTGCTAGAGGCGGGTATGGCTACACCTTC
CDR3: CSARGGYGYTF

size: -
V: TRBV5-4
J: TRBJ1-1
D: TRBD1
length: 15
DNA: TGTGCCAGCAGCTCGCCCGGGACAGGGAACACTGAAGCTTTCTTT
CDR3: CASSSPGTGNTEAFF

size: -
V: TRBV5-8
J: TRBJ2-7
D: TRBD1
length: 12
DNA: TGTGCCAGCAGCTCCGGACAGGGCGAGCAGTACTTC
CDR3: CASSSGQGEQYF

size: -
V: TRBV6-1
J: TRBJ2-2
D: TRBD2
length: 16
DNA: TGTGCCAGCAGTGGGGGACTAGCGGGGGTCGCCGGGGAGCTGTTTTTT
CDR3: CASSGGLAGVAGELFF

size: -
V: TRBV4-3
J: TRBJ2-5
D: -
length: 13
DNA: TGCGCCAGCGCAAGGGCTTGGGAAGAGACCCAGTACTTC
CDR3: CASARAWEETQYF

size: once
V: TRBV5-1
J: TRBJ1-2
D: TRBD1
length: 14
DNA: TGCGCCAGTACCACGGGACAGGGGGTCGGTGGCTACACCTTC
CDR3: CASTTGQGVGGYTF

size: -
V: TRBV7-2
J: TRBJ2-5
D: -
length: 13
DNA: TGTGCCAGCAGCCCAGCGGTAGGGGAGACCCAGTACTTC
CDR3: CASSPAVGETQYF

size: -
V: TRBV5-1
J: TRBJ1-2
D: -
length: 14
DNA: TGCGCCAGCAGCTTGGACCGATCCCTGAGGGGCTACACCTTC
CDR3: CASSLDRSLRGYTF

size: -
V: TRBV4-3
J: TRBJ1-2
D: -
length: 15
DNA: TGCGCCAGCAGCCAAGAAGATCAAGCTGTTTATGGCTACACCTTC
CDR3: CASSQEDQAVYGYTF

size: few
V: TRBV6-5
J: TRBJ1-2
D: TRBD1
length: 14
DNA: TGTGCCAGCAGTTACTCCGACAGGGGGGGAAAGTACACCTTC
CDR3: CASSYSDRGGKYTF

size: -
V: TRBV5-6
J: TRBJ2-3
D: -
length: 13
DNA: TGTGCCAGCAGCTTGATGTTCCCGAATACGCAGTATTTT
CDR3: CASSLMFPNTQYF